This T cell receptor beta chain derives from a study of cytotoxic CD8 clonotypes in ibrutinib-treated CLL. Points from the study as a whole: Public clonotypes, rarely seen, contracted or held steady on treatment.

Assay used: immunoSEQ multiplex PCR; TCRdb lists only in-frame clones, some missing. The sample lists roughly 20,000 clones; under 80% were seen once. About this clone itself: Its antigen is unknown.

Trimming stripped 5 bases from V and 7 bases from J, with 24 bases between. Germline-derived CDR1 and CDR2 are LNHDA and SQIVND (reference sequence). This CDR3 region has 17 residues. The genes are TRBV19 and TRBJ2-1; tentative D call: TRBD2 (6 bases). This TCR came from a human donor with chronic lymphocytic leukemia. The sample consisted of PBMCs, taken before ibrutinib treatment. CDR3 nucleotide sequence: TGTGCCAGTAGTCATCCCCCGGGGGAGGCCGGAGGGAATGAGCAGTTCTTC. It specifies CASSHPPGEAGGNEQFF.